Each of the 32 T cell receptor beta chains below was sequenced from the same sample in a study of T cell responses to AZD1222 COVID-19 vaccine. Profiling relied on immunoSEQ multiplex PCR, and the TCRdb table lists in-frame clones only, not all of them. The table lists some 150,000 clones, about 92% of them singletons. Material: peripheral blood, obtained on day 0 of AZD1222 vaccination. The receptors come from an adult in good health.

The V and J genes are TRBV6-6 and TRBJ1-2; no clear D. This CDR3 contains 13 residues. CDR1 and CDR2 from the germline V gene are MNHNY and SVGAGI (reference sequence). The germline V and J ends were trimmed by 4 bases and 3 bases, with 9 bases remaining between them. Written as DNA, the CDR3 is TGTGCCAGCAGTTGGGAGTCGTACTATGGCTACACCTTC. Protein: CASSWESYYGYTF.

The gene calls are TRBV19 and TRBJ1-4; 7 positions match TRBD1. CDR3 length: 14 amino acids. Germline trimming cut 7 bases from V and 6 bases from J; bases unmatched to any gene: 8. Germline V lookup: CDR1 LNHDA, CDR2 SQIVND (reference sequence). The CDR3 protein is CASTSQGLYEKLFF. In DNA form, the CDR3 reads TGTGCCAGTACCTCACAGGGGCTCTATGAAAAACTGTTTTTT.

This clone came up once. The J gene is TRBJ2-3, the V gene TRBV27, with D perhaps matching TRBD2 (7 bases). The ends were cut back, 7 bases at V and 4 bases at J, with 15 bases in the middle. The CDR3 contains 14 residues. Germline assignment: CDR1 MNHEY and CDR2 SMNVEV (reference sequence). The CDR3 coding sequence is TGTGCCAGCAACAGAGGGGGGGTCGCAGATACGCAGTATTTT. Protein: CASNRGGVADTQYF.

The chain uses TRBV21-1 and TRBJ2-4; the DNA was not used to check the table's D call, TRBD2. TRBV21-1 is termed a pseudogene. The CDR3 length is 19 residues. CDR3 residues: CASSKGIVRGNLAKNIQYF. CDR3 in DNA: TGTGCCAGCAGCAAAGGGATAGTTCGAGGTAACCTAGCCAAAAACATTCAGTACTTC.

This clone was seen just once. The V gene is TRBV11-2, the J gene TRBJ2-7; weak D call: TRBD2 (6 bases). Germline V lookup: CDR1 SGHAT, CDR2 FQNNGV. V lost 2 bases and J 0 bases, leaving 14 bases between the germline ends. This CDR3 comprises 16 residues. CDR3 sequence reads: CASSLLGGSSSYEQYF. DNA of the CDR3: TGTGCCAGCAGCTTATTGGGGGGAAGCAGCTCCTACGAGCAGTACTTC.

The chain joins TRBV7-2 to TRBJ2-1; D remains unclear. Trimming took 3 bases from V and 0 from J, leaving 9 bases between them. Germline V gives CDR1 SGHTA, CDR2 FQGNSA. There are 15 residues in the CDR3. CDR3 DNA sequence: TGTGCCAGCAGCTTCGACGAAAGCTCCTACAATGAGCAGTTCTTC. It encodes CASSFDESSYNEQFF.

A word on this clone: The sample has other DNA sequences that encode this CDR3 too. The chain joins TRBV2 to TRBJ1-2; the D is unclear. Trimming removed 7 bases from V and 3 bases from J, with 12 bases in between. This CDR3 has 13 amino acids. The germline V gene encodes CDR1 SNHLY and CDR2 FYNNEI. The CDR3 protein is CASISPRDYGYTF. For the CDR3, the DNA is TGTGCCAGCATCAGCCCCAGAGACTATGGCTACACCTTC. The full variable domain, with the rest looked up from reference TRBV2 and TRBJ1-2, is EPEVTQTPSHQVTQMGQEVILRCVPISNHLYFYWYRQILGQKVEFLVSFYNNEISEKSEIFDDQFSVERPDGSNFTLKIRSTKLEDSAMYFCASISPRDYGYTFGSGTRLTVV.

This rearrangement joins TRBV11-3 to TRBJ1-1; D gene ambiguous. The CDR3 runs 14 residues. Germline V gene sequence: CDR1 SGHNT, CDR2 YENEEA. V lost 3 bases, J lost 4 bases, and 12 bases lay in between. The CDR3 here is CASSLGRTSTEAFF. For the CDR3, the DNA is TGTGCCAGCAGCTTGGGCAGGACTAGCACTGAAGCTTTCTTT.

In regard to this clone: Distinct nucleotide sequences in the sample also encode this CDR3. The V gene is TRBV5-1, the J gene TRBJ2-1; 11 bases fit TRBD2. Per germline, CDR1 SGHRS and CDR2 YFSETQ. The J segment lost 3 bases and the V segment lost 4 bases, leaving 3 bases of the junction unmatched. This CDR3 region has 15 residues. CDR3 amino acids: CASSPGTSGYNEQFF. The CDR3 DNA sequence: TGCGCCAGCAGCCCCGGGACTAGCGGCTACAATGAGCAGTTCTTC.

In its sample, this clone was seen a few times. This chain connects TRBV19 to TRBJ1-4; D is ambiguous. There are 13 residues in the CDR3. The ends were cut back, 7 bases at V and 6 bases at J, with 12 bases in the middle. Germline V gives CDR1 LNHDA, CDR2 SQIVND (reference sequence). The CDR3 spells CASTKRADEKLFF. The CDR3, as DNA: TGTGCCAGTACCAAGAGGGCCGATGAAAAACTGTTTTTT. The full variable domain, in which reference TRBV19 and TRBJ1-4 provide the parts outside the CDR3, is DGGITQSPKYLFRKEGQNVTLSCEQNLNHDAMYWYRQDPGQGLRLIYYSQIVNDFQKGDIAEGYSVSREKKESFPLTVTSAQKNPTAFYLCASTKRADEKLFFGSGTQLSVL.

This clone was counted only a few times. The J gene is TRBJ2-1, the V gene TRBV6-5; 7 nucleotides align to TRBD2. The V gene's germline CDR1 is MNHEY and CDR2 SVGAGI. The CDR3 has 15 amino acids. With V trimmed by 5 bases and J by 4 bases, 8 bases remained unmatched. In nucleotides, the CDR3 is TGTGCCAGCAGTACCGGGGGGTCCGGTTACAATGAGCAGTTCTTC. As protein: CASSTGGSGYNEQFF.

The rearrangement uses TRBV6-6 and TRBJ1-1; no reliable D call. The V gene lost 6 bases and the J gene lost 2 bases, with 4 bases spanning the gap. Germline V gene data show CDR1 as MNHNY and CDR2 as SVGAGI (reference sequence). CDR3 length equals 11 residues. The CDR3 is CASRLNTEAFF. CDR3 bases: TGTGCCAGCAGACTCAACACTGAAGCTTTCTTT.

The V call is TRBV4-2, the J call TRBJ1-2; no clear D gene. V shed 0 bases and J shed 7 bases, with 3 bases lying between them. This CDR3 is 11 amino acids long. CDR1 and CDR2 from the germline V gene are LGHNA and YNFKEQ. CDR3 in DNA: TGTGCCAGCAGCCAAGACAGTGGCTACACCTTC. Protein sequence: CASSQDSGYTF.

The chain carries TRBV9 and TRBJ2-7, with unresolved D. The CDR3 runs 14 residues. The V gene's germline CDR1 is SGDLS and CDR2 YYNGEE. V lost 0 bases, J lost 2 bases, and 9 bases lay in between. CDR3 DNA: TGTGCCAGCAGCGTAGGGGGTTTGACCTACGAGCAGTACTTC. Residues: CASSVGGLTYEQYF.

The genes are TRBV7-9 and TRBJ1-1, with D unclear. Germline CDR1 is SEHNR and CDR2 is FQNEAQ (reference sequence). Trimming stripped 4 bases from V and 0 bases from J, with 12 bases between. The CDR3 is made up of 15 amino acids. The CDR3 bases are TGTGCCAGCAGCTGGGCGGACGGGTTGAACACTGAAGCTTTCTTT. Amino acids: CASSWADGLNTEAFF.

This clone was detected only once. The gene calls are TRBV5-1 and TRBJ1-2; no reliable D call. V was clipped by 1 base and J by 5 bases, with 12 bases between them. The CDR3 sequence is 14 residues long. The germline V gene encodes CDR1 SGHRS and CDR2 YFSETQ. The CDR3, as DNA: TGCGCCAGCAGCTTGTGGGAGGAGGGTTATGGCTACACCTTC. Amino acids: CASSLWEEGYGYTF.

The chain employs TRBV6-6 and TRBJ1-2; 7 positions match TRBD1. The CDR3 has 12 residues. CDR1 and CDR2 (germline): MNHNY, SVGAGI (reference sequence). The trim removed 10 bases at V and 6 bases at J, leaving 8 bases unmatched. CDR3 nucleotides: TGTGCCACCCCCCAGGGGGAAGATGGCTACACCTTC. Its translation: CATPQGEDGYTF.

This chain connects TRBV4-1 to TRBJ2-5; tentative D call: TRBD1 (5 bases). V shed 2 bases and J shed 5 bases, with 15 bases lying between them. CDR1 is MGHRA and CDR2 is YSYEKL in the germline V gene. The CDR3 is made up of 15 amino acids. CDR3 DNA sequence: TGCGCCAGCAGCCAACTTGGGGCAGCGTGGGAGACCCAGTACTTC. Translation gives CASSQLGAAWETQYF.

The chain joins TRBV5-6 to TRBJ2-7; 7 nucleotides match TRBD1. Germline CDR1 and CDR2: SGHDT and YYEEEE. After removal of 5 bases from V and 2 bases from J, the junction contained 4 bases not matched to a gene. The CDR3 covers 13 residues. CDR3 sequence (DNA): TGTGCCAGCAGGAGACAGGGTGCCTACGAGCAGTACTTC. As protein: CASRRQGAYEQYF.

This rearrangement joins TRBV11-2 to TRBJ1-3; D is unresolved. CDR1 and CDR2 (germline): SGHAT, FQNNGV. This CDR3 has 12 residues. Trimming left V 3 bases short and J 5 bases short, with 5 bases between. CDR3 loop: CASSFDRNTIYF. Here the CDR3 DNA reads TGTGCCAGCAGCTTTGATAGAAACACCATATATTTT.

On this clone itself: At one end, the junction sequence differs from germline, possibly due to a read error. The chain recombines TRBV2 with TRBJ1-6; 8 bases are a match to TRBD1. The length of the CDR3 is 15 residues. Germline loops: CDR1 SNHLY, CDR2 FYNNEI. CDR3 protein: CASCRQGADKSPLHF. For the CDR3, the DNA is TGTGCCAGCTGTCGCCAGGGGGCAGATAAGTCACCCCTCCACTTT.

The chain is built from TRBV6-6 and TRBJ2-1; no clear D. Germline V gives CDR1 MNHNY, CDR2 SVGAGI (reference sequence). V shed 2 bases and J shed 3 bases, with 11 bases lying between them. The CDR3 is 15 residues long. CDR3 loop: CASSYLPTSYNEQFF. The DNA for the CDR3 is TGTGCCAGCAGTTACCTTCCGACAAGCTACAATGAGCAGTTCTTC.

V usage is TRBV9 and J usage is TRBJ1-4; 7 bases match TRBD1. Unmatched junction bases numbered 8, after V lost 3 bases and J lost 6 bases. The germline V gene encodes CDR1 SGDLS and CDR2 YYNGEE. The CDR3 contains 15 residues. The CDR3 nucleotides are TGTGCCAGCAGCGCAACAGGGGTATTTTATGAAAAACTGTTTTTT. As protein: CASSATGVFYEKLFF.

V is TRBV10-3 and J is TRBJ2-1, with TRBD1 matching over 11 bases. Germline V gives CDR1 ENHRY, CDR2 SYGVKD. This CDR3 has 15 residues. Trimming cost V 6 bases and J 7 bases; bases outside gene matches: 8. CDR3 in amino acids: CAISTADRGHNEQFF. The CDR3 coding sequence is TGTGCCATCAGCACTGCGGACAGGGGGCATAATGAGCAGTTCTTC.

The chain joins TRBV5-6 to TRBJ2-1; D is perhaps TRBD1 or TRBD2 (5 bases each). The V end lost 3 bases, the J end lost 12 bases, and 7 bases lay between the germline ends. Germline V gives CDR1 SGHDT, CDR2 YYEEEE. The CDR3 has 10 amino acids. Here the CDR3 DNA reads TGTGCCAGCAGCTCGGGACGGCAGTTCTTC. As protein: CASSSGRQFF.

The chain combines TRBV15 with TRBJ2-1; D is undetermined. Germline CDR1 LNHNV, CDR2 YYDKDF (reference sequence). The CDR3 runs to 14 residues. V shed 3 bases and J shed 4 bases, with 10 bases lying between them. CDR3 protein: CATSSGRNYNEQFF. The CDR3 nucleotides are TGTGCCACCAGCAGTGGGCGGAATTACAATGAGCAGTTCTTC.

The rearrangement uses TRBV5-6 and TRBJ2-3; 7 bases line up with TRBD1. J was trimmed by 3 bases and V by 6 bases; bases with no gene match: 4. The CDR3 is 13 residues long. CDR1 SGHDT and CDR2 YYEEEE come from the germline V gene. CDR3 sequence: CASNRQGTDTQYF. Written as DNA, the CDR3 is TGTGCCAGCAACAGACAGGGTACAGATACGCAGTATTTT.

The chain carries TRBV2 and TRBJ1-1; TRBD1 might be the D (5 bases). Germline values: CDR1 SNHLY, CDR2 FYNNEI. The CDR3 is 14 residues long. The germline V and J ends were trimmed by 3 bases and 2 bases, with 10 bases remaining between them. The CDR3 sequence: CASSDWGSNTEAFF. CDR3 sequence (DNA): TGTGCCAGCAGTGATTGGGGCAGCAACACTGAAGCTTTCTTT.

The rearrangement uses TRBV20-1 and TRBJ1-1; 7 bases are shared with TRBD1. The CDR3 runs to 16 residues. Unmatched junction bases numbered 11, after V lost 3 bases and J lost 1 base. Germline CDR1 is DFQATT and CDR2 is SNEGSKA (reference sequence). This CDR3 reads CSASPLGGTENTEAFF. Written as DNA, the CDR3 is TGCAGTGCTAGTCCCCTCGGGGGGACAGAGAACACTGAAGCTTTCTTT.

V gene TRBV7-3 combines with J gene TRBJ1-3; D is uncertain. Germline V gives CDR1 SGHTA, CDR2 FQGTGA. There are 13 residues in the CDR3. Trimming took off 8 bases at V and 4 bases at J, with 12 bases between the two ends. The CDR3 DNA reads TGTGCCAGCGCAAGAGCTGGCGGAAACACCATATATTTT. This sequence encodes CASARAGGNTIYF.

The rearrangement links TRBV27 to TRBJ2-7, with 14 bases that match TRBD2. The CDR3 covers 17 residues. Germline CDR1 is MNHEY and CDR2 is SMNVEV (reference sequence). With V trimmed by 2 bases and J by 5 bases, 8 bases remained unmatched. The chain's CDR3 is CASSLLGTSGSGNEQYF. CDR3 nucleotide sequence: TGTGCCAGCAGTTTACTCGGGACTAGCGGGAGCGGTAACGAGCAGTACTTC.

This chain uses TRBV5-1 with TRBJ2-2; D might be TRBD1 (6 bases). The CDR3 spans 16 residues. The V end lost 4 bases, the J end lost 4 bases, and 17 bases lay between the germline ends. Looked up from germline, CDR1 is SGHRS and CDR2 is YFSETQ. CDR3: CASSPRQVGSTGELFF. CDR3 DNA: TGCGCCAGCAGCCCCAGACAGGTGGGGAGCACCGGGGAGCTGTTTTTT.